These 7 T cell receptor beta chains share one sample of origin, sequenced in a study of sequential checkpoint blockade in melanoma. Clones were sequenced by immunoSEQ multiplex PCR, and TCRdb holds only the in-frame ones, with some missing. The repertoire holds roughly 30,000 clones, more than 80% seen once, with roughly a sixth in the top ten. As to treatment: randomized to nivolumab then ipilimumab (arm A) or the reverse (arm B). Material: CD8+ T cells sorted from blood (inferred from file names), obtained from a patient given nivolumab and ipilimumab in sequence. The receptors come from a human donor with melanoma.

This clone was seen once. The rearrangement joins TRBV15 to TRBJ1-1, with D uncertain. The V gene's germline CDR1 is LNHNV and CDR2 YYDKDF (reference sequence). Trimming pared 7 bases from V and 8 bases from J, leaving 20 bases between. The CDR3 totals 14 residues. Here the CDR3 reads CATKLLPGDREAFF. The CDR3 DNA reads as TGTGCCACCAAACTTTTACCCGGTGATAGAGAAGCTTTCTTT.

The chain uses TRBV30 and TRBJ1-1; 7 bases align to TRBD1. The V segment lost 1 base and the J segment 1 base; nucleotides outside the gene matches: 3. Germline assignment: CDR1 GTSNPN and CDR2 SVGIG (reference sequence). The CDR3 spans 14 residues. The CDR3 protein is CAWSAGGRNTEAFF. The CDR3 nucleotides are TGTGCCTGGAGTGCAGGGGGACGGAACACTGAAGCTTTCTTT.

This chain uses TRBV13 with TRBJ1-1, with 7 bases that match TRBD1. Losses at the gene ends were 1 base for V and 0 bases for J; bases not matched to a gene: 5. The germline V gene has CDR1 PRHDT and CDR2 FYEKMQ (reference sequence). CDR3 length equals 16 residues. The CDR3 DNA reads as TGTGCCAGCAGCTTAGCGGGGACAGTTATGAACACTGAAGCTTTCTTT. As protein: CASSLAGTVMNTEAFF.

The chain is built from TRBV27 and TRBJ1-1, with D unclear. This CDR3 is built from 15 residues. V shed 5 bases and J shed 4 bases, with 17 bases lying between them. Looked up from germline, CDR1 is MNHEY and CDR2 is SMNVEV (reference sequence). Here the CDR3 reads CASSPTQVDFTEAFF. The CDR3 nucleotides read TGTGCCAGCAGTCCGACGCAGGTCGATTTCACTGAAGCTTTCTTT.

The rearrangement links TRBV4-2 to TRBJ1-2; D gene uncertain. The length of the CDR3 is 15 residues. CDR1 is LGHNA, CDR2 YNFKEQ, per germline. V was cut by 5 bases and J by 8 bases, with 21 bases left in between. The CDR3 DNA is TGTGCCAGCAGCGAAGGACTCCGGCGCCTGAGCGGCTACACCTTC. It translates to CASSEGLRRLSGYTF.

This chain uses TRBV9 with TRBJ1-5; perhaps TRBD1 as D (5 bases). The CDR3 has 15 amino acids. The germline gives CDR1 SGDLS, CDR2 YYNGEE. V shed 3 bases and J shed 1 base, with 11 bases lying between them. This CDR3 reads CASSARGSSNQPQHF. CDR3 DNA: TGTGCCAGCAGCGCGCGGGGGTCAAGCAATCAGCCCCAGCATTTT.

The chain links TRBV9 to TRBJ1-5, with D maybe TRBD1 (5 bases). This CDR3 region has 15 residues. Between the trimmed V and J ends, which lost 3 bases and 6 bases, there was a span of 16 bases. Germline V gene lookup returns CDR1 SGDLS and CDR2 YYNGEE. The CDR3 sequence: CASSAGGDLGQPQHF. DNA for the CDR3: TGTGCCAGCAGCGCTGGAGGGGACCTCGGTCAGCCCCAGCATTTT.